This T cell receptor (beta chain) was captured in a study of T cells in Graves' hyperthyroidism and ophthalmopathy. Amplified regions were TCR beta CDR3 sequences from RNA transcripts. HTBI primers drove first-round RT-PCR of the TCR CDR3. TCRdb used MiXCR to reprocess the multiplex PCR reads, holding one entry per CDR3 protein. This sample carries over 700,000 distinct CDR3 sequences, 15% to 20% of them seen once, and the ten largest clones take 16%. Study findings and constraints: Ophthalmopathy onset followed model prediction by a median approximately 7 months. From stable hyperthyroidism, ophthalmopathy was set apart by a 13 V-J model.

V was trimmed by 4 bases and J by 5 bases, leaving 17 bases between them. This CDR3 is 15 amino acids long. CDR1 and CDR2 (germline): SEHNR, FQNEAQ (reference sequence). This clonotype has a handful of counts. Its target is unknown. Patients were excluded for uncontrolled infection, other autoimmune disease, pregnancy or lactation. Diagnoses rested on clinical symptoms, serum thyroxine and TRAb, thyroid ultrasound and orbital computed tomography. This rearrangement joins TRBV7-9 to TRBJ1-2, with unresolved D. The receptor's source is a woman between 50 and 59 years old with Graves' hyperthyroidism that later progressed to Graves' ophthalmopathy. Material for sequencing was blood. CDR3 DNA sequence: TGTGCCAGCAGCTATCGGACCAACAGCGGGTATGGCTACACCTTC. Its protein is CASSYRTNSGYGYTF. The whole variable domain, remainder taken from reference TRBV7-9 and TRBJ1-2, is DTGVSQNPRHKITKRGQNVTFRCDPISEHNRLYWYRQTLGQGPEFLTYFQNEAQLEKSRLLSDRFSAERPKGSFSTLEIQRTEQGDSAMYLCASSYRTNSGYGYTFGSGTRLTVV.